A selection of T cell receptor beta chains follows, all from one sample in a study of tumor-infiltrating lymphocytes in localized non-small cell lung cancer. Assay: immunoSEQ multiplex PCR; the TCRdb copy retains only in-frame clones and omits some. The repertoire holds roughly 24,000 clones, with 69% as singletons. The sequencing sample was made of lung tumor tissue. Receptors were obtained from a human donor with non-small cell lung cancer. CDR3s include the opening cysteine and the closing phenylalanine or tryptophan. The D gene is left open where the match is weak. Some rows have no size entry. The others give once, few or many, or a class for an expanded clone.

TRBV27	NA	NA	TRBJ1-1	TGTGCCAGCAGTTGGGGGAGTCAGAACACTGAAGCTTTCTTT	CASSWGSQNTEAFF
TRBV27	NA	NA	TRBJ2-7	TGTGCCAGCAGTTTAGGGAAGGGCAGGGGAGCGAGGGAGCAGTACTTC	CASSLGKGRGAREQYF
TRBV19	NA	NA	TRBJ1-3	TGTGCCAGTAGTCCATACGGAAACACCATATATTTT	CASSPYGNTIYF
TRBV5-4	TRBD1	once	TRBJ2-5	TGTGCCAGCAGCTTTGGGACAGGGGGCTCAGGGGAGACCCAGTACTTC	CASSFGTGGSGETQYF
TRBV28	TRBD2	NA	TRBJ2-1	TGTGCCAGCAGTTTCTCCGGACTAGCGGGAAATGAGCAGTTCTTC	CASSFSGLAGNEQFF
TRBV5-1	TRBD2	NA	TRBJ2-7	TGCGCCAGCAGCTTGGGGGCGGGAGGCTTGGGCGAGCAGTACTTC	CASSLGAGGLGEQYF
TRBV15	NA	NA	TRBJ1-4	TGTGCCACCAGCAGAGGAGGACAGAATGAAAAACTGTTTTTT	CATSRGGQNEKLFF
TRBV7-9	TRBD1	few	TRBJ2-2	TGTGCCAGCAGCTTAAACCCGGGACAGGAGAACACCGGGGAGCTGTTTTTT	CASSLNPGQENTGELFF
TRBV6-5	TRBD2	NA	TRBJ2-4	TGTGCCAGCACCCCGGGGGGGAACATTCAGTACTTC	CASTPGGNIQYF
TRBV7-2	TRBD2	NA	TRBJ2-1	TGTGCCAGCAGCTTCACTAGCGAATACAATGAGCAGTTCTTC	CASSFTSEYNEQFF
TRBV4-1	TRBD1	NA	TRBJ1-1	TGCGCCAGCAGCCAAATTGCCTTTGGGACAGGGGATATGAACACTGAAGCTTTCTTT	CASSQIAFGTGDMNTEAFF
TRBV19	TRBD2	NA	TRBJ2-4	TGTGCCAGTAGTATTATGGGTAGCGGGAACAAAAACATTCAGTACTTC	CASSIMGSGNKNIQYF
TRBV2	NA	NA	TRBJ2-1	TGTGCCAGCAGTACTTATAATGAGCAGTTCTTC	CASSTYNEQFF
TRBV5-1	NA	few	TRBJ1-1	TGCGCCAGCAGCTTGGACAAGTACACTGAAGCTTTCTTT	CASSLDKYTEAFF
TRBV7-9	NA	NA	TRBJ2-2	TGTGCCAGCAGCCCGTTACAGGGGAAGGGACTGGAGCTGTTTTTT	CASSPLQGKGLELFF
TRBV9	TRBD2	few	TRBJ2-5	TGTGCCAGCAGCCCAGAGTGGTTAGCGGGAGCAGAGACCCAGTACTTC	CASSPEWLAGAETQYF
TRBV7-9	NA	NA	TRBJ2-4	TGTGCCAGCAGCTTAACCGCCCGGACGAACATTCAGTACTTC	CASSLTARTNIQYF
TRBV7-3	NA	NA	TRBJ2-3	TGTGCCAGCAGCTTATTGAAATCAGATACGCAGTATTTT	CASSLLKSDTQYF
TRBV7-9	TRBD2	NA	TRBJ2-1	TGTGCCAGCAGCTCCACGGGCACTAGCGGGGGCTACAATGAGCAGTTCTTC	CASSSTGTSGGYNEQFF
TRBV19	TRBD2	NA	TRBJ2-1	TGTGCCAGTAGGGACGGGACTAGCGGACTCAATGAGCAGTTCTTC	CASRDGTSGLNEQFF
TRBV5-1	NA	NA	TRBJ1-1	TGCGCCAGCAGCCCGGAGGTTTACACTGAAGCTTTCTTT	CASSPEVYTEAFF
TRBV29-1	TRBD1	NA	TRBJ2-1	TGCAGCGTTGAAGGGCCAGGGGGTCCCAGAGGACAGTTCTTC	CSVEGPGGPRGQFF
TRBV29-1	TRBD2	NA	TRBJ2-5	TGCAGCGTTTCTGGGACTAGCGGGAGTGGGGAGACCCAGTACTTC	CSVSGTSGSGETQYF